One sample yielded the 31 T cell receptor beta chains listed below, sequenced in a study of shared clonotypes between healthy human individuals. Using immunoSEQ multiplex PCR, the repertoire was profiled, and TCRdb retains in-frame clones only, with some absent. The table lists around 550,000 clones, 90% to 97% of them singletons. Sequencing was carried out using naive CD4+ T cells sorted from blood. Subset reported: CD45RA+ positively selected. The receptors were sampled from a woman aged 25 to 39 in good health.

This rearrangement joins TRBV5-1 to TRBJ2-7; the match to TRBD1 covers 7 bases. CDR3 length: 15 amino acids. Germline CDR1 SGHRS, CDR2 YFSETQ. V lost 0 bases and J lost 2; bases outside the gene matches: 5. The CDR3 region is CASSLGGGETYEQYF. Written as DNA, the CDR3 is TGCGCCAGCAGCTTGGGAGGGGGCGAAACCTACGAGCAGTACTTC.

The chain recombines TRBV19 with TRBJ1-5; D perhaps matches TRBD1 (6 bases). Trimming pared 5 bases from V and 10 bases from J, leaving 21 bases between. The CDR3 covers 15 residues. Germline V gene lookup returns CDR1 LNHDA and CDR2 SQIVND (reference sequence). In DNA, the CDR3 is TGTGCCAGTAGTCTGACAGGTACGATGAGTCAACCCCAGCATTTT. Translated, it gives CASSLTGTMSQPQHF.

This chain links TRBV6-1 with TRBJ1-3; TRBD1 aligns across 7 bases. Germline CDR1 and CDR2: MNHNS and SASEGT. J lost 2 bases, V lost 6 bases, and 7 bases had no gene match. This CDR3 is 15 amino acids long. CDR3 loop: CASRSKTGTGNTIYF. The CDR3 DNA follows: TGTGCCAGCAGGTCTAAGACAGGGACTGGAAACACCATATATTTT.

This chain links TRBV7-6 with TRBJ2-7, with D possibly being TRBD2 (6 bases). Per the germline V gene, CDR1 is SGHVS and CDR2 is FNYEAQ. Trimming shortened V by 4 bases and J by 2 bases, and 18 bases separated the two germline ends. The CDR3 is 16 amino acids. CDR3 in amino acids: CASSSLGGRKPYEQYF. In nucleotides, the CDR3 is TGTGCCAGCAGCTCCCTAGGAGGGAGAAAACCCTACGAGCAGTACTTC.

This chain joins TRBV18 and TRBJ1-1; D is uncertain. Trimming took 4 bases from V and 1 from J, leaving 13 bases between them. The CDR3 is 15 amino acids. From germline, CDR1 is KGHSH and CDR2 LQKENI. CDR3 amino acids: CASSLVRLGNTEAFF. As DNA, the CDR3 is TGTGCCAGCTCACTCGTCCGGTTGGGGAACACTGAAGCTTTCTTT.

Here the CDR3 reads CASSSQTVANYGYTF. CDR3 nucleotides: TGTGCCAGCAGTTCACAAACAGTAGCTAACTATGGCTACACCTTC. The chain is built from TRBV6-5 and TRBJ1-2; no clear D. V lost 4 bases and J lost 0, with 12 bases in between. The CDR3 contains 15 residues. CDR1 is MNHEY, CDR2 SVGAGI, per germline.

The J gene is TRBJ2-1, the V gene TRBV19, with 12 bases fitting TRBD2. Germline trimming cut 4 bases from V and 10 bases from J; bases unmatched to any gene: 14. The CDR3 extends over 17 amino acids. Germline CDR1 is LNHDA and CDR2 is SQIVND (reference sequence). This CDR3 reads CASSNTFLAGGLREQFF. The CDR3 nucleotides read TGTGCCAGTAGTAATACTTTCCTAGCGGGAGGGCTACGCGAGCAGTTCTTC.

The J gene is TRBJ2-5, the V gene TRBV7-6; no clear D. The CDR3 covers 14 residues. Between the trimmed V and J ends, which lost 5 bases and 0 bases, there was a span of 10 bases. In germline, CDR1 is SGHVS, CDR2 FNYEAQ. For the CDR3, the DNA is TGTGCCAGCAGCAGGGCCGGGTACCAAGAGACCCAGTACTTC. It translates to CASSRAGYQETQYF.

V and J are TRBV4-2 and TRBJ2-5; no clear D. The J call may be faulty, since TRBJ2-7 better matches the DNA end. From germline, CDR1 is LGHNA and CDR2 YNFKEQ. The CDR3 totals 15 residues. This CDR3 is CASSQDRLWSSEQYF. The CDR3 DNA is TGTGCCAGCAGCCAAGATCGATTGTGGAGCAGCGAGCAGTACTTC.

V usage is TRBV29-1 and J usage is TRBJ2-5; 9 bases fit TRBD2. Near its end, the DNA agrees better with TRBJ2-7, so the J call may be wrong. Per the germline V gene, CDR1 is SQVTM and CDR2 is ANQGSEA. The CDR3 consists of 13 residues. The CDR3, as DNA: TGCAGCGTTGTAGTAGCGGGAGCCTACGAGCAGTACTTC. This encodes CSVVVAGAYEQYF.

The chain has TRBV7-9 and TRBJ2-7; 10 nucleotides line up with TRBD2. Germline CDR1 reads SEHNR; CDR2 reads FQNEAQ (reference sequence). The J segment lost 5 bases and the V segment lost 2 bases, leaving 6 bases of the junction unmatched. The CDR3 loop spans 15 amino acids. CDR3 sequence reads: CASSLLTGLADEQYF. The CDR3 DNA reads TGTGCCAGCAGCTTACTTACCGGACTAGCGGACGAGCAGTACTTC.

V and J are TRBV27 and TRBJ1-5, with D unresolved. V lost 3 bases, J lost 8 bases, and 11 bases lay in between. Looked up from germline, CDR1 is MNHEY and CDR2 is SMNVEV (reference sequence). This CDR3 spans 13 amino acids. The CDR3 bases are TGTGCCAGCAGTTTCCGTGGAGTGGAGCCCCAGCATTTT. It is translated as CASSFRGVEPQHF.

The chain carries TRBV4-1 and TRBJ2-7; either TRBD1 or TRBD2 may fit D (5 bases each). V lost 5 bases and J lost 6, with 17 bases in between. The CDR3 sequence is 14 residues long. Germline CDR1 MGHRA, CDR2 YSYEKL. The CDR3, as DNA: TGCGCCAGCAGCAAGGGTGAGGGGTTTGGCGAGCAGTACTTC. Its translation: CASSKGEGFGEQYF.

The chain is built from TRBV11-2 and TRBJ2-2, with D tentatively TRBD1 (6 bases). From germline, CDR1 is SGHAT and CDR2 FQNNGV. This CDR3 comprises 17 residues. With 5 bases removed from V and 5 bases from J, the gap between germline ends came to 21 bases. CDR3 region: CASSTSPGHLTTGELFF. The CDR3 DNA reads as TGTGCCAGCAGCACCTCTCCGGGACATCTAACTACCGGGGAGCTGTTTTTT.

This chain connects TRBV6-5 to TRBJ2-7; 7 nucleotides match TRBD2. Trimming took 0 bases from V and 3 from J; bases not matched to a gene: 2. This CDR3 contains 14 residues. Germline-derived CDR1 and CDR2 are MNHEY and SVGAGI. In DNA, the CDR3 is TGTGCCAGCAGTTACTCGAGCGGGATCTACGAGCAGTACTTC. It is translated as CASSYSSGIYEQYF.

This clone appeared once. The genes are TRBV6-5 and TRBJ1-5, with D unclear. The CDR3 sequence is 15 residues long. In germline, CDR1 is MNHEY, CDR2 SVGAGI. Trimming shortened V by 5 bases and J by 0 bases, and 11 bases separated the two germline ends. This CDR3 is CASSITGDSNQPQHF. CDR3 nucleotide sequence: TGTGCCAGCAGTATTACCGGGGATAGCAATCAGCCCCAGCATTTT.

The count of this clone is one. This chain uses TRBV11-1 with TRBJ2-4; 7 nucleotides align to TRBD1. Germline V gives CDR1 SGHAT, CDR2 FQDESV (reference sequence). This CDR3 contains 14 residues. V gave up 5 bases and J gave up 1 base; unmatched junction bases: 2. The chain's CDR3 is CASSVQGAKNIQYF. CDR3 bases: TGTGCCAGCAGCGTACAGGGGGCCAAAAACATTCAGTACTTC. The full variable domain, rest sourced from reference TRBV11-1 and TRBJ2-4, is EAEVAQSPRYKITEKSQAVAFWCDPISGHATLYWYRQILGQGPELLVQFQDESVVDDSQLPKDRFSAERLKGVDSTLKIQPAELGDSAMYLCASSVQGAKNIQYFGAGTRLSVL.

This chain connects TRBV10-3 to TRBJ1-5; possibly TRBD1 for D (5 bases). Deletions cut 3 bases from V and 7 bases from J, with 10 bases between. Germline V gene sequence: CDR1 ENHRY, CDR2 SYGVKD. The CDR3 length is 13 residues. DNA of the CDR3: TGTGCCATCAGTGACAAGGGGTACCAGCCCCAGCATTTT. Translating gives CAISDKGYQPQHF.

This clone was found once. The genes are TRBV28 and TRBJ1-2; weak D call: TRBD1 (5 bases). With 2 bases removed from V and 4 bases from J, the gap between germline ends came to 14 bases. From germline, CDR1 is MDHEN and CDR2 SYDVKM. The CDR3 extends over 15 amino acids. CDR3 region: CASSLPAGSSYGYTF. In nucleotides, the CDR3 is TGTGCCAGCAGTTTACCAGCAGGGAGCTCCTATGGCTACACCTTC.

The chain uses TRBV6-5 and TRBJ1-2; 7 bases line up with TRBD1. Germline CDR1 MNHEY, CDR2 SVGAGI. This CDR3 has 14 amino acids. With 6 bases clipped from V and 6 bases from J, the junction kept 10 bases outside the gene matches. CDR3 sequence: CASSVKGAVNGYTF. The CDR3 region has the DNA TGTGCCAGCAGCGTAAAGGGGGCCGTTAATGGCTACACCTTC.

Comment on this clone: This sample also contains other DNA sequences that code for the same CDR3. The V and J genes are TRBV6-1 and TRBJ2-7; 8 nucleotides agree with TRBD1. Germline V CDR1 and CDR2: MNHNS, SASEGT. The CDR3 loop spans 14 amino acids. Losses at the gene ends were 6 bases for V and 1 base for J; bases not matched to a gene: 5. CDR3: CASRRGQGSYEQYF. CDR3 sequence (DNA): TGTGCCAGCAGACGAGGACAGGGTTCCTACGAGCAGTACTTC.

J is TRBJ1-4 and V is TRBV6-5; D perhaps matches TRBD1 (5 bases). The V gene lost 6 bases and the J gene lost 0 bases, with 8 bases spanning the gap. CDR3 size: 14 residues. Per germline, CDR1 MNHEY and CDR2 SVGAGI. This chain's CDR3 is CASSPTATNEKLFF. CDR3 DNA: TGTGCCAGCAGCCCGACAGCAACTAATGAAAAACTGTTTTTT.

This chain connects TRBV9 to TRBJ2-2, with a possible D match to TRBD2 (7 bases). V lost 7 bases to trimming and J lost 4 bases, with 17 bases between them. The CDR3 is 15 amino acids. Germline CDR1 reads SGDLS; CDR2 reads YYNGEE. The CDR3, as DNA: TGTGCCAGCGTGGCGGGAGAGGGGGGCACCGGGGAGCTGTTTTTT. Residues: CASVAGEGGTGELFF.

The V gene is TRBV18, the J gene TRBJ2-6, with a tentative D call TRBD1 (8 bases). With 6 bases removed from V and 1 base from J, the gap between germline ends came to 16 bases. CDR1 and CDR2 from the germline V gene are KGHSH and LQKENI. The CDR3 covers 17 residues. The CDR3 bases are TGTGCCAGCTCGCCCGGACAGGGAGGGTCTGGGGCCAACGTCCTGACTTTC. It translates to CASSPGQGGSGANVLTF.

The CDR3 region is CASSLRGAADTQYF. CDR3 nucleotides: TGTGCCAGCAGCTTACGGGGTGCGGCAGATACGCAGTATTTT. The genes are TRBV7-9 and TRBJ2-3; perhaps TRBD2 as D (5 bases). Germline V lookup: CDR1 SEHNR, CDR2 FQNEAQ (reference sequence). Between the trimmed V and J ends, which lost 2 bases and 4 bases, there was a span of 10 bases. This CDR3 is 14 amino acids long. The full variable domain, with the rest looked up from reference TRBV7-9 and TRBJ2-3, is DTGVSQNPRHKITKRGQNVTFRCDPISEHNRLYWYRQTLGQGPEFLTYFQNEAQLEKSRLLSDRFSAERPKGSFSTLEIQRTEQGDSAMYLCASSLRGAADTQYFGPGTRLTVL.

For the CDR3, the DNA is TGTGCCAGCAGTTCCGGGACAGATGTCAATCAGCCCCAGCATTTT. This sequence encodes CASSSGTDVNQPQHF. The rearrangement links TRBV5-5 to TRBJ1-5; 7 nucleotides align to TRBD1. Germline V gene lookup returns CDR1 SGHKS and CDR2 YYEKEE (reference sequence). V lost 5 bases to trimming and J lost 3 bases; unmatched junction nucleotides: 8. This CDR3 spans 15 amino acids. The full variable domain, completed using reference TRBV5-5 and TRBJ1-5, is DAGVTQSPTHLIKTRGQQVTLRCSPISGHKSVSWYQQVLGQGPQFIFQYYEKEERGRGNFPDRFSARQFPNYSSELNVNALLLGDSALYLCASSSGTDVNQPQHFGDGTRLSIL.

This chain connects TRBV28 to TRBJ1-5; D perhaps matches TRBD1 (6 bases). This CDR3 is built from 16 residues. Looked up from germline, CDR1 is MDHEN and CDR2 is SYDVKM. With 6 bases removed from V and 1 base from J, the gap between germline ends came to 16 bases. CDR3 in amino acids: CASRYSSGTSNQPQHF. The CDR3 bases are TGTGCCAGCAGGTATAGTAGTGGGACAAGCAATCAGCCCCAGCATTTT.

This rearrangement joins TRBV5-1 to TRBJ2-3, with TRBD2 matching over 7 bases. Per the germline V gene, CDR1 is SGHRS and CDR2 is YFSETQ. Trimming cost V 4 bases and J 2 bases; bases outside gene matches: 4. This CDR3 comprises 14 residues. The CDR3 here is CASSPGTNTDTQYF. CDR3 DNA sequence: TGCGCCAGCAGCCCAGGGACTAACACAGATACGCAGTATTTT.

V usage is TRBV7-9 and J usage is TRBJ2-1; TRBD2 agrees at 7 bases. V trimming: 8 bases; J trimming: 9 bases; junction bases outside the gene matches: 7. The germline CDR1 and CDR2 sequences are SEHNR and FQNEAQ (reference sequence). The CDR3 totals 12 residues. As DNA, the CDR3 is TGTGCCAGCGGCAGGGAGGGCCGTGAGCAGTTCTTC. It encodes CASGREGREQFF.

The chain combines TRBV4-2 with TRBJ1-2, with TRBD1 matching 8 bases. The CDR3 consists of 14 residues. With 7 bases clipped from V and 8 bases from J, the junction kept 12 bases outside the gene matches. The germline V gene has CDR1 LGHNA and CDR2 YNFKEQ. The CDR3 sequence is CASTLLGQGAGYTF. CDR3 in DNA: TGTGCCAGCACCCTCTTAGGACAGGGCGCGGGCTACACCTTC.

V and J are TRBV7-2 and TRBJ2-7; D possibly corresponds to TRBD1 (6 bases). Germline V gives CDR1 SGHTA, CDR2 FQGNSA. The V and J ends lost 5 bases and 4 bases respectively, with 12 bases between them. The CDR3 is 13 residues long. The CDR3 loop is CASSARDRYEQYF. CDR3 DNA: TGTGCCAGCAGCGCCCGAGACAGGTACGAGCAGTACTTC.